These T cell receptor beta chains were read from a single sample in a study of somatic mutations in cytotoxic T cells in rheumatoid arthritis. TCRdb keeps only in-frame clones here, not all; method: immunoSEQ multiplex PCR. The sample records under 20,000 clones, 80% being singletons. The specimen sequenced was CD8+ T cells sorted from blood. The receptors come from an adult with rheumatoid arthritis. The CDR3 runs from the conserved cysteine through the conserved F or W. D genes are given only for firm matches. The listing skips clone size in some rows; elsewhere it reads once, few, many or a size class.

v_call	j_call	clone_size	cdr3_length	d_call	cdr3_aa	cdr3_nt
TRBV5-4	TRBJ1-2	.	14	TRBD1	CASSLTGGAGGYTF	TGTGCCAGCAGCCTGACAGGGGGCGCAGGTGGCTACACCTTC
TRBV9	TRBJ1-1	few	18	.	CASSVAGPRAGLNTEAFF	TGTGCCAGCAGCGTAGCAGGCCCTAGGGCAGGGCTGAACACTGAAGCTTTCTTT
TRBV5-4	TRBJ2-2	.	15	.	CASSDRTIGTGELFF	TGTGCCAGCAGCGATAGGACGATTGGCACCGGGGAGCTGTTTTTT
TRBV7-9	TRBJ2-1	few	16	TRBD2	CASSSRSGGASNEQFF	TGTGCCAGCAGCTCCCGGAGCGGGGGGGCCTCCAATGAGCAGTTCTTC
TRBV9	TRBJ1-5	.	15	TRBD1	CASSGTGNSNQPQHF	TGTGCCAGCAGCGGGACAGGTAATAGCAATCAGCCCCAGCATTTT
TRBV30	TRBJ2-3	.	13	.	CAWSEGNTDTQYF	TGTGCCTGGAGTGAAGGTAACACAGATACGCAGTATTTT
TRBV7-6	TRBJ2-3	.	13	.	CASSLLAGDTQYF	TGTGCCAGCAGCTTGCTAGCAGGAGATACGCAGTATTTT
TRBV5-4	TRBJ2-1	few	14	.	CASSFSGGHNEQFF	TGTGCCAGCAGCTTTTCAGGGGGGCACAATGAGCAGTTCTTC
TRBV4-1	TRBJ2-5	.	16	TRBD2	CASSQAAGEYQETQYF	TGCGCCAGCAGCCAAGCGGCGGGGGAGTACCAAGAGACCCAGTACTTC
TRBV7-9	TRBJ1-3	.	16	TRBD1	CASSPRTGSSGNTIYF	TGTGCCAGCAGCCCACGGACAGGGAGCTCTGGAAACACCATATATTTT
TRBV11-1	TRBJ2-1	once	18	.	CASSPPRLDPIPLDEQFF	TGTGCCAGCAGCCCACCTCGTCTAGACCCCATCCCCTTAGATGAGCAGTTCTTC
TRBV29-1	TRBJ2-7	.	15	TRBD1	CSVVAWDRAGYEQYF	TGCAGCGTTGTTGCGTGGGACAGGGCTGGCTACGAGCAGTACTTC
TRBV27	TRBJ1-6	.	17	.	CASSPGIGTKFNSPLHF	TGTGCCAGCAGTCCAGGAATAGGGACAAAATTTAATTCACCCCTCCACTTT
TRBV7-9	TRBJ2-5	.	14	.	CASSFFDRQETQYF	TGTGCCAGCAGCTTCTTCGATCGCCAAGAGACCCAGTACTTC
TRBV27	TRBJ2-7	few	11	.	CASSSSHEQYF	TGTGCCAGCAGTTCCTCCCACGAGCAGTACTTC
TRBV9	TRBJ2-5	few	14	TRBD2	CASSGGGGGETQYF	TGTGCCAGCAGCGGAGGCGGGGGTGGGGAGACCCAGTACTTC